Sequencing of this T cell receptor (delta chain) was carried out in a study of gamma-delta chains in newborns, infants, children. Study-level information: Polyclonal expansion of innate γδ T cells after birth follows microbial exposure.

CDR1 and CDR2 (germline): TSWWSYY, QGS. The CDR3 is 14 amino acids. TCRdb reanalysed the reads with CATT. The sample lists around 6,500 delta-chain clones, roughly 0.66% occurring once. This clone turned up a few times. At one end the junction does not follow the germline gene, possibly because of a read error. Other DNA sequences in the same sample also yield this CDR3. The TCR originated in a child who was a newborn, infant or young child, either healthy, febrile or measles-vaccinated (not recorded which). Source material: blood. The chain recombines TRDV1 with TRDJ1; 7 bases match TRDD3. The CDR3 DNA reads as TGTGCTCTTGGAGAACTGGGATACACCGATGAACTCATCTTT. Protein sequence: CALGELGYTDELIF.